The 9 T cell receptor beta chains below all came from one sample that was sequenced in a study of T cells in Graves' hyperthyroidism and ophthalmopathy. The source material, RNA transcripts, was used to amplify TCR beta CDR3 regions. The HTBI primer set served for first-round RT-PCR of the TCR CDR3. One entry per CDR3 protein results from TCRdb running MiXCR on the multiplex PCR reads. The sample includes 600,000 to 800,000 distinct CDR3 sequences, under 45% of them seen just once. What was sequenced was blood. These receptors came from a woman in her 40s with Graves' hyperthyroidism.

Concerning this clonotype: A single base separates this from a much larger clone, so it may be a read error. The CDR3 sequence is CASSFSTSGHPTQYF. Here the CDR3 DNA reads TGTGCTAGCAGCTTCTCGACTAGCGGACACCCGACGCAGTACTTC. The rearrangement links TRBV7-7 to TRBJ2-7; 9 positions agree with TRBD2. Germline-derived CDR1 and CDR2 are SSHAT and FNYEAQ (reference sequence). The CDR3 contains 15 residues. The complete variable domain, with remaining parts taken from reference TRBV7-7 and TRBJ2-7, reads GAGVSQSPRYKVTKRGQDVTLRCDPISSHATLYWYQQALGQGPEFLTYFNYEAQPDKSGLPSDRFSAERPEGSISTLTIQRTEQRDSAMYRCASSFSTSGHPTQYFGPGTRLTVT.

The chain uses TRBV12-5 and TRBJ1-6, with D unclear. This CDR3 is built from 17 residues. Germline-derived CDR1 and CDR2 are LGHNT and FRNRAP. Deletions cut 4 bases from V and 7 bases from J, with 20 bases between. CDR3 sequence (DNA): TGTGCTAGTGGTTCGATATCAGGACTGATATGGAATTCACCCCTCCACTTT. Its protein product is CASGSISGLIWNSPLHF.

This rearrangement joins TRBV20-1 to TRBJ2-2; a possible D gene is TRBD2 (5 bases). Germline values: CDR1 DFQATT, CDR2 SNEGSKA (reference sequence). V was clipped by 2 bases and J by 4 bases, with 11 bases between them. There are 14 residues in the CDR3. The CDR3 nucleotides are TGCAGTGCTAGATTGGACGCGGGCACCGGGGAGCTGTTTTTT. Protein sequence: CSARLDAGTGELFF.

CDR3 bases: TGCAGTGCTGTGTTTCCCAAACAGGGGTTGATCGGGATTCAGCCCCAGCATTTT. Its protein is CSAVFPKQGLIGIQPQHF. The chain has TRBV20-1 and TRBJ1-5, with 7 bases that match TRBD1. The trim removed 5 bases at V and 6 bases at J, leaving 22 bases unmatched. Germline assignment: CDR1 DFQATT and CDR2 SNEGSKA (reference sequence). The CDR3 sequence is 18 residues long.

As for this clonotype: A junction end diverges from the germline sequence, so it may reflect a read error. J is TRBJ2-3 and V is TRBV7-2, with 7 bases matching TRBD2. In germline, CDR1 is SGHTA, CDR2 FQGNSA. The CDR3 loop spans 16 amino acids. The CDR3 sequence is CASSLVPAGSTDTQYF. In DNA form, the CDR3 reads TGTGCCAGCAGTTTAGTTCCAGCGGGGTCCACAGATACGCAGTATTTT.

At least ten counts were recorded for this clonotype. The chain is built from TRBV15 and TRBJ2-5; D is unclear. The CDR3 spans 14 residues. Per germline, CDR1 LNHNV and CDR2 YYDKDF (reference sequence). Trimming stripped 0 bases from V and 0 bases from J, with 5 bases between. The CDR3 DNA follows: TGTGCCACCAGCAGAGATCGGTACCAAGAGACCCAGTACTTC. Protein sequence: CATSRDRYQETQYF.

This clonotype was seen ten or more times. The rearrangement links TRBV2 to TRBJ1-3; D is unclear. This CDR3 has 15 amino acids. V lost 3 bases and J lost 3, with 12 bases in between. Germline CDR1 SNHLY, CDR2 FYNNEI. The DNA for the CDR3 is TGTGCCAGCAGTGAGGTGCGAACAGTTGGAAACACCATATATTTT. Translation gives CASSEVRTVGNTIYF. The full variable domain, its missing parts supplied by reference TRBV2 and TRBJ1-3, is EPEVTQTPSHQVTQMGQEVILRCVPISNHLYFYWYRQILGQKVEFLVSFYNNEISEKSEIFDDQFSVERPDGSNFTLKIRSTKLEDSAMYFCASSEVRTVGNTIYFGEGSWLTVV.

This clonotype was observed at least ten times. This rearrangement joins TRBV9 to TRBJ1-1; no definite D call. Trimming pared 4 bases from V and 3 bases from J, leaving 16 bases between. CDR3 length equals 15 residues. In germline, CDR1 is SGDLS, CDR2 YYNGEE. The CDR3 region has the DNA TGTGCCAGCAGCCGATACCCCTCCCAGGACACTGAAGCTTTCTTT. Protein product: CASSRYPSQDTEAFF.

At least ten counts were recorded for this clonotype. The rearrangement links TRBV20-1 to TRBJ1-1, with 9 nucleotides matching TRBD1. The germline V gene has CDR1 DFQATT and CDR2 SNEGSKA (reference sequence). Unmatched junction bases numbered 5, after V lost 6 bases and J lost 0 bases. The CDR3 length is 14 residues. CDR3 amino acids: CSAYRDRVNTEAFF. In DNA, the CDR3 is TGCAGTGCGTACCGGGACAGGGTGAACACTGAAGCTTTCTTT.